The next 7 T cell receptor beta chains were all read from a single sample in a study of blood T cell repertoires in COVID-19. The protocol was immunoSEQ multiplex PCR, while the TCRdb copy is restricted to in-frame clones and leaves out a portion. The sample lists 200,000 to 250,000 clones, roughly 90% occurring once. Sequenced input: PBMCs or T cells enriched from blood (not recorded which). Receptors originate from a woman aged 50 to 65 in a cohort exposed to, infected with or recovered from COVID-19 (not recorded which).

The rearrangement uses TRBV2 and TRBJ1-2; tentatively, D is TRBD1 (5 bases). The CDR3 runs to 18 residues. The V end was cut by 2 bases, the J end by 4 bases, with 23 bases between. Germline V gives CDR1 SNHLY, CDR2 FYNNEI. CDR3 DNA sequence: TGTGCCAGCAGTGAATGGGGGGTTACGGCAGGGAGCCCCTATGGCTACACCTTC. Protein sequence: CASSEWGVTAGSPYGYTF.

This rearrangement joins TRBV21-1 to TRBJ2-7; TRBD1, the table's D call, was not compared with the DNA. TRBV21-1 is listed as a pseudogene. CDR3 length: 18 residues. The chain's CDR3 is CASSKARSIGTEIYEQYF. CDR3 in DNA: TGTGCCAGCAGCAAAGCGCGTTCTATTGGGACAGAAATCTACGAGCAGTACTTC.

The genes are TRBV6-6 and TRBJ1-2, with D uncertain. V was pared by 4 bases and J by 2 bases, with 11 bases between. The CDR3 has 14 residues. The V gene's germline CDR1 is MNHNY and CDR2 SVGAGI (reference sequence). The CDR3 protein is CASSSDTGNYGYTF. CDR3 in DNA: TGTGCCAGCAGTTCAGACACGGGAAACTATGGCTACACCTTC.

This clone was seen only a few times. The chain combines TRBV19 with TRBJ1-5; maybe TRBD1 (6 bases). The CDR3 totals 16 residues. Germline loops: CDR1 LNHDA, CDR2 SQIVND (reference sequence). With 1 base removed from V and 6 bases from J, the gap between germline ends came to 16 bases. CDR3 sequence (DNA): TGTGCCAGTAGTATAGGAGGTTGGGGGCGCATTCAGCCCCAGCATTTT. This translates into CASSIGGWGRIQPQHF. Full variable domain (missing parts from reference TRBV19 and TRBJ1-5): DGGITQSPKYLFRKEGQNVTLSCEQNLNHDAMYWYRQDPGQGLRLIYYSQIVNDFQKGDIAEGYSVSREKKESFPLTVTSAQKNPTAFYLCASSIGGWGRIQPQHFGDGTRLSIL.

V and J are TRBV11-2 and TRBJ2-3, with 8 bases fitting TRBD1. The trim removed 1 base at V and 1 base at J, leaving 7 bases unmatched. The CDR3 spans 17 residues. The germline V gene has CDR1 SGHAT and CDR2 FQNNGV. The CDR3 region has the DNA TGTGCCAGCAGCTTAGTAACGACAGGGGCTGGCACAGATACGCAGTATTTT. Its translation: CASSLVTTGAGTDTQYF.

V gene TRBV7-2 combines with J gene TRBJ1-5; 7 nucleotides agree with TRBD1. The CDR3 loop spans 17 amino acids. Germline CDR1 reads SGHTA; CDR2 reads FQGNSA. Losses at the gene ends were 0 bases for V and 5 bases for J; bases not matched to a gene: 10. The CDR3 loop reads CASSLAKENRGYQPQHF. The CDR3 DNA is TGTGCCAGCAGCTTAGCGAAGGAGAACAGGGGTTATCAGCCCCAGCATTTT.

The rearrangement uses TRBV3-1 (or the pseudogene TRBV3-2) and TRBJ2-3; TRBD2 is a possible D gene (6 bases). Per germline, CDR1 LGHDT and CDR2 YNNKEL (reference sequence). Between the trimmed V and J ends, which lost 1 base and 6 bases, there was a span of 14 bases. The CDR3 has 15 residues. CDR3 DNA sequence: TGTGCCAGCAGCCAAGTCGGGGGATCTGTGGATACGCAGTATTTT. Translated: CASSQVGGSVDTQYF.